Shown below are 7 T cell receptor beta chains from a single sample sequenced in a study of T cell responses to AZD1222 COVID-19 vaccine. Assay: immunoSEQ multiplex PCR; the TCRdb copy retains only in-frame clones and omits some. The profile covers about 110,000 clones, with approximately 90% appearing a single time and roughly 15% taken by the ten largest. The material sequenced was peripheral blood, taken on day 0 of AZD1222 vaccination. All receptors derive from an adult in good health.

The chain carries TRBV19 and TRBJ2-1; no reliable D call. V shed 3 bases and J shed 3 bases, with 6 bases lying between them. CDR3 length equals 13 residues. Germline loops: CDR1 LNHDA, CDR2 SQIVND (reference sequence). The CDR3 DNA reads as TGTGCCAGTAGTATTAGTCGCTACAATGAGCAGTTCTTC. Translated: CASSISRYNEQFF. The variable domain in full, completed from reference TRBV19 and TRBJ2-1, reads DGGITQSPKYLFRKEGQNVTLSCEQNLNHDAMYWYRQDPGQGLRLIYYSQIVNDFQKGDIAEGYSVSREKKESFPLTVTSAQKNPTAFYLCASSISRYNEQFFGPGTRLTVL.

The chain employs TRBV5-4 and TRBJ1-6, with unresolved D. V was shortened by 4 bases and J by 5 bases, with 13 bases between the two germline ends. The germline V gene has CDR1 SGHNT and CDR2 YYREEE (reference sequence). This CDR3 contains 15 residues. CDR3 loop: CASSPRTDNNSPLHF. For the CDR3, the DNA is TGTGCCAGCAGCCCCAGGACGGATAATAATTCACCCCTCCACTTT.

This CDR3 is CASMDDYNSPLHF. In DNA form, the CDR3 reads TGCGCCAGCATGGACGACTATAATTCACCCCTCCACTTT. The chain joins TRBV5-1 to TRBJ1-6; D unclear. The CDR3 contains 13 residues. V was trimmed by 6 bases and J by 3 bases, leaving 7 bases between them. Germline CDR1 SGHRS, CDR2 YFSETQ.

This clone was found a few times. The V gene is TRBV2, the J gene TRBJ1-2; D may be TRBD1 (6 bases). Trimming took 6 bases from V and 7 from J, leaving 9 bases between them. This CDR3 comprises 11 residues. CDR1 and CDR2 from the germline V gene are SNHLY and FYNNEI. CDR3 coding DNA: TGTGCCAGCAGGCAGGGGTCTGGCTACACCTTC. Its protein product is CASRQGSGYTF.

This clone showed up just once. The rearrangement links TRBV19 to TRBJ1-6; D gene unclear. The germline V gene has CDR1 LNHDA and CDR2 SQIVND (reference sequence). The CDR3 contains 16 residues. Trimming stripped 7 bases from V and 2 bases from J, with 15 bases between. CDR3 in amino acids: CASKDPQAAYNSPLHF. In nucleotides, the CDR3 is TGTGCCAGTAAAGACCCGCAGGCCGCCTATAATTCACCCCTCCACTTT.

This clone was seen a single time. The CDR3: CASSPRGLDGYTF. DNA for the CDR3: TGTGCCAGCAGCCCCAGGGGGTTAGATGGCTACACCTTC. V and J are TRBV6-5 and TRBJ1-2; 7 nucleotides match TRBD1. CDR1 is MNHEY, CDR2 SVGAGI, per germline. V gave up 6 bases and J gave up 6 bases; unmatched junction bases: 7. CDR3 size: 13 residues.

The chain couples TRBV11-2 to TRBJ2-7; unclear D gene. This CDR3 contains 13 residues. Trimming removed 1 base from V and 3 bases from J, with 7 bases in between. Looked up from germline, CDR1 is SGHAT and CDR2 is FQNNGV. The CDR3 bases are TGTGCCAGCAGCTTAGCGGCCGTCTACGAGCAGTACGTC. Translation gives CASSLAAVYEQYV.